The rows below give T cell receptor beta chains drawn from one sample of a study of pediatric ulcerative colitis. Sequencing used immunoSEQ multiplex PCR; TCRdb keeps in-frame clones, though not all of them. The profile shows tens of thousands of clones, around 73% of them singletons. Sample: gut tissue. Receptors originate from a boy between 10 and 17 years old with moderate ulcerative colitis. The conserved cysteine and the conserved F or W are not part of the CDR3 here. The D gene is left open where the match is weak. Only some rows state a clone size, as once, few, many or a class for expanded clones.

v_gene	d_gene	j_gene	abundance	CDR3aa
TRBV4-2	NA	TRBJ2-1	NA	ASSHGRHGGGNEQF
TRBV4-2	TRBD1	TRBJ1-5	NA	ASSQGTGVEQPQH
TRBV2	NA	TRBJ2-1	NA	ASSGDGLADYNEQF
TRBV6-5	NA	TRBJ2-6	NA	ASSYGASGANVLT
TRBV10-3	TRBD1	TRBJ2-5	NA	AIGKAGGLETQY
TRBV7-8	NA	TRBJ2-7	NA	ASSAGRGPFEQY
TRBV28	NA	TRBJ2-7	NA	ASSSKRGQY
TRBV2	NA	TRBJ1-5	few	ASRMTRNNQPQH
TRBV7-2	NA	TRBJ2-3	NA	ASSRQATDTQY
TRBV16	TRBD1	TRBJ1-2	NA	ASSHRTGGDGYT
TRBV5-8	NA	TRBJ2-3	few	ASSFGHVGATDTQY
TRBV19	NA	TRBJ1-6	few	ASSTSDRDSPLH
TRBV5-8	TRBD1	TRBJ2-5	NA	ASSLGGQPETQY
TRBV5-1	TRBD2	TRBJ2-7	NA	ASSSGLDPYEQY
TRBV11-2	NA	TRBJ1-1	NA	ASSFEGNRALEAF
TRBV6-1	TRBD1	TRBJ2-7	NA	ASSASGTGAYEQY
TRBV18	NA	TRBJ2-1	NA	ASSRGGHTGNEQF
TRBV28	TRBD2	TRBJ2-1	once	ASCLAGGPVSEQF
TRBV10-2	TRBD2	TRBJ2-7	NA	ASSPSGLYEQY
TRBV28	TRBD2	TRBJ2-7	NA	ASTGTSGAYEQY
TRBV5-1	NA	TRBJ1-2	NA	ASSLGGAGGYT
TRBV6-5	TRBD1	TRBJ1-2	NA	ASSYHRDRGDYGYT
TRBV27	TRBD2	TRBJ2-1	NA	ASRGLAYNEQF
TRBV29-1	NA	TRBJ1-2	NA	SVAKSTGRGGGYT
TRBV5-8	NA	TRBJ2-3	NA	ASPSTGPTDTQY
TRBV6-5	TRBD2	TRBJ2-7	NA	ASRSSGASYEQY
TRBV6-6	TRBD1	TRBJ1-5	NA	ASSGGTGAMNQPQH
TRBV11-3	NA	TRBJ2-5	NA	ASSLVETQY
TRBV11-3	NA	TRBJ1-3	few	ASSGRAGRVFRNTIY
TRBV11-2	NA	TRBJ1-4	NA	ASSGGWTAEKLF
TRBV29-1	TRBD2	TRBJ2-5	NA	SVGLAGETQY
TRBV5-1	TRBD2	TRBJ2-5	NA	ASSLAASGAEGGSQY
TRBV7-2	NA	TRBJ2-2	once	ASSASDRFTGELF
TRBV4-1	NA	TRBJ2-1	NA	ASSQDLRGTYNEQF
TRBV6-1	TRBD1	TRBJ2-5	NA	ASRRTGRETQY
TRBV4-1	TRBD2	TRBJ2-2	NA	ASSLRGGTSGRRGTGELF
TRBV4-3	NA	TRBJ2-1	NA	ASSQGRINEQF
TRBV29-1	NA	TRBJ1-2	NA	SVDPGNYGYT
TRBV5-6	NA	TRBJ2-5	NA	ASSPRGRETQY
TRBV6-1	NA	TRBJ1-1	NA	ATRLNTNTEAF
TRBV7-6	NA	TRBJ2-7	NA	ASSLAGSYEQY
TRBV5-1	TRBD2	TRBJ2-5	once	ASKLAGVGETQY
TRBV11-3	NA	TRBJ1-1	NA	ASSSAQQGMSTEAF
TRBV5-1	NA	TRBJ1-1	NA	ASSSIGNTEAF
TRBV2	NA	TRBJ2-1	NA	ASSVWGLNNEQF
TRBV7-2	NA	TRBJ1-2	NA	ASSFDLNYGYT
TRBV5-6	NA	TRBJ2-7	few	ASSAGRYEQY
TRBV5-1	NA	TRBJ2-2	NA	ASSLAWGNTGELF